Each of the 2 T cell receptor beta chains below was sequenced from the same sample in a study of metastatic and nonmetastatic thyroid tumors. MiXCR reprocessed the PCR reads for TCRdb. The repertoire includes about 30,000 clones, roughly 35% of them detected once, and roughly 22% sits in the top ten. Among the patients, none had received any treatment before thyroid surgery. Material: tumor tissue. Receptor source: a female donor with papillary thyroid cancer or a benign thyroid nodule (not recorded which). Some clones in this sample may be carry-over from other donors' samples.

V is TRBV28 and J is TRBJ1-3; D call uncertain. The CDR3 totals 15 residues. Trimming pared 2 bases from V and 5 bases from J, leaving 13 bases between. Germline values: CDR1 MDHEN, CDR2 SYDVKM. This CDR3 reads CASSLGRAMRNTIYF. CDR3 bases: TGTGCCAGCAGTTTAGGGCGGGCTATGAGAAACACCATATATTTT.

The CDR3 DNA reads as TGTGCCAGCAGTGAAGGACTAGCGGACCTCTACGAGCAGTACTTC. Translating gives CASSEGLADLYEQYF. The chain uses TRBV6-1 and TRBJ2-7; 9 bases line up with TRBD2. Germline trimming cut 1 base from V and 3 bases from J; bases unmatched to any gene: 4. This CDR3 region has 15 residues. Germline assignment: CDR1 MNHNS and CDR2 SASEGT.